This T cell receptor beta chain was captured in a study of T cell responses to AZD1222 COVID-19 vaccine (dated by TCRdb to the early 2020s). General notes on the study: AZD1222 recipients with second doses at about 4 weeks or about 12 weeks were pooled, because spike-specific TCR depth and breadth did not differ between schedules. TCR sequencing was performed for more than 230 trial participants, of whom roughly 200 were given two doses of AZD1222 and around 25 were given two doses of MenACWY control vaccine. Trial participants were enrolled by age into 18-55, 56-69 and 70-plus year subgroups, with about 150, 28 and 57 TCR-sequenced participants respectively.

Sequences MNHNS (CDR1) and SASEGT (CDR2) are obtained from the germline V gene. The CDR3 starts with the cysteine, ends with the phenylalanine, and has 13 residues. The only DNA kept is the CDR3, 39 bases in frame from the first base. The time point label here, explained by the study, means: baseline before first vaccination. Vaccinee samples came from UK trials COV001 and COV002, including a single-blind randomized controlled phase 2/3 trial of AZD1222 (ChAdOx1 nCoV-19) in healthy adults. Trial participant PBMC samples were collected at day 0 and day 28 after the second dose for TCRbeta chain sequencing. The CDR3 regions of human TCRbeta chains were analyzed by immunosequencing. Regarding the original processing steps: TCRs in the repertoires were compared against a reference library of SARS-CoV-2-specific TCRs that had been generated with the MIRA antigen-specificity platform. Breadth was defined as the fraction of unique TCRs that were SARS-CoV-2-associated, and depth was defined as the fraction of total T cells that were SARS-CoV-2-associated. Each spike-specific TCR was assigned to its reactive spike region and to a CD4 or CD8 class using the MIRA data. Log10-transformed breadth and depth values were compared by one-way ANOVA with Sidak's multiple comparisons tests. Entries here come from immuneACCESS through TCRdb and include only in-frame sequences with V and J called. Some clones fail to appear in such tables; in the studies checked, an unresolved V gene covers under half of the shortfall, and the cause of the remainder is unknown. The D gene and trimming were derived from the DNA, and the V and J assignments and clone size from that table. This sample has some 70,000 clones in its table, and around four fifths of those were observed once. The top ten clonotypes cover roughly 5.4% of the sample.

What the authors observed across the whole study: Conclusions about previously exposed vaccinees are limited, since just five to seven AZD1222 recipients were seropositive for SARS-CoV-2 at baseline. Nearly half of unique spike-specific TCRs reportedly recognized epitopes outside regions mutated in the B.1.351 and B.1.1.7 variants. Participants were mostly white British and included more females than males, and it was suggested by the authors that clonal diversity may have been underestimated. In the small 56-69-year group, the increase in depth fell short of significance, most likely because of low power. Vaccine-associated CD4 TCRs spanned the whole spike protein, with dominant responses in regions 160-218 and 743-854. Because no day 14 peak-response samples were available, repertoires were characterized only after the peak T cell response. After two AZD1222 doses, spike-specific TCR breadth and depth were significantly higher than at day 0 and than in MenACWY recipients.

This clone was detected only once. No cognate antigen has been identified for it. A read error may produce the germline difference seen at one junction end. The specimen was peripheral blood, collected on day 0 of AZD1222 vaccination. The sequence derives from an adult in good health. The chain is encoded by TRBV6-1 joined to TRBJ2-7, with an unclear D gene assignment. The CDR3 region has the sequence CASSKATAYEQYF. The DNA sequence follows: TGTGCCAGCAGTAAAGCTACCGCCTACGAGCAGTACTTC.